Following are 8 T cell receptor beta chains from one sample sequenced in a study of vaccination and CD4 T cells after COVID-19. No antigens are known for them. An Oncomine TCR Beta short-read assay was used to sequence the DNA from cultured CD4+ T cells. It was cultured CD4+ T cells from which genomic DNA was extracted. From the PCR reads, TCRdb called clonotypes with MiXCR, one entry per CDR3 protein. The table records thousands of distinct CDR3 sequences, 36% of them present only once. Treatment reported: 10-day PBMC culture with coronavirus spike peptide pools or control peptides (ViraFEST assay). The unexposed donor provided CD4+ T cells, which were taken before the COVID-19 pandemic (2011-2018). Sequencing was done on a sample of CD4+ T cells from blood, cultured in vitro. These TCRs come from a human donor in good health.

This sequence joins TRBV25-1 and TRBJ1-2; a possible D gene is TRBD1 (5 bases). Per germline, CDR1 MGHDK and CDR2 SYGVNS. Deletions cut 6 bases from V and 4 bases from J, with 12 bases between. The CDR3 covers 13 residues. CDR3 sequence: CASRQGLGYGYTF. The CDR3 coding sequence is TGTGCCAGCAGGCAGGGCCTCGGCTATGGCTACACCTTC.

The V call is TRBV7-2, the J call TRBJ2-7; D is possibly TRBD1 or TRBD2 (5 bases each). V gave up 6 bases and J gave up 3 bases, with 12 bases separating them. The V gene's germline CDR1 is SGHTA and CDR2 FQGNSA. The length of the CDR3 is 13 residues. DNA of the CDR3: TGTGCCAGCAGTCCGGGACGGAGCTACGAGCAGTACTTC. As protein: CASSPGRSYEQYF.

The rearrangement joins TRBV28 to TRBJ2-7; TRBD2 aligns across 11 bases. Germline V gene lookup returns CDR1 MDHEN and CDR2 SYDVKM. The junction had 4 bases not matched to a gene; V was cut back by 6 bases and J by 3 bases. The CDR3 contains 14 residues. The CDR3 reads CASSRGLAGYEQYF. CDR3 nucleotides: TGTGCCAGCAGCCGTGGACTAGCGGGCTACGAGCAGTACTTC.

The rearrangement uses TRBV6-5 and TRBJ2-4; 7 nucleotides align to TRBD1. The CDR3 totals 14 residues. Trimming removed 4 bases from V and 9 bases from J; junction bases left unmatched: 9. Germline CDR1 reads MNHEY; CDR2 reads SVGAGI. The CDR3 here is CASSLGGNLAIQYF. CDR3 nucleotides: TGTGCCAGCAGTTTAGGGGGCAATCTTGCCATTCAGTACTTC.

This clonotype was counted a few times. The rearrangement links TRBV7-6 to TRBJ2-7; 9 positions match TRBD2. Germline-derived CDR1 and CDR2 are SGHVS and FNYEAQ. After removal of 6 bases from V and 2 bases from J, the junction contained 2 bases not matched to a gene. This CDR3 is built from 13 residues. DNA for the CDR3: TGTGCCAGCAGGCGGGGGGGGGCCTACGAGCAGTACTTC. This codes for CASRRGGAYEQYF.

The rearrangement links TRBV4-2 to TRBJ2-5; 14 positions match TRBD2. Germline lookup yields CDR1 LGHNA and CDR2 YNFKEQ. This CDR3 is built from 16 residues. Losses at the gene ends were 5 bases for V and 5 bases for J; bases not matched to a gene: 7. CDR3 protein: CASSYRLAGGEETQYF. Here the CDR3 DNA reads TGTGCCAGCAGCTACCGACTAGCGGGAGGGGAGGAGACCCAGTACTTC.

The chain uses TRBV21-1 and TRBJ2-7; the table assigns TRBD2, which was not confirmed against the DNA. TRBV21-1 represents a pseudogene. This CDR3 spans 15 amino acids. The CDR3 sequence: CASSSTLAGVYEQYF. The CDR3 DNA reads TGTGCCAGCAGCTCTACACTAGCGGGAGTCTACGAGCAGTACTTC.

In its sample, this clonotype was seen a few times. The chain recombines TRBV7-9 with TRBJ2-7; D gene ambiguous. Germline CDR1 SEHNR, CDR2 FQNEAQ (reference sequence). Trimming took 2 bases from V and 5 from J, leaving 16 bases between them. The CDR3 has 15 amino acids. The CDR3 DNA reads TGTGCCAGCAGCTTAACGGTCCTCAAGTCCGACGAGCAGTACTTC. It yields the protein CASSLTVLKSDEQYF. Full variable domain (remainder filled in from reference TRBV7-9 and TRBJ2-7): DTGVSQNPRHKITKRGQNVTFRCDPISEHNRLYWYRQTLGQGPEFLTYFQNEAQLEKSRLLSDRFSAERPKGSFSTLEIQRTEQGDSAMYLCASSLTVLKSDEQYFGPGTRLTVT.